The 14 T cell receptor beta chains given below trace back to one sample, sequenced in a study of OX40 agonist ivuxolimab in advanced cancers. Generated by immunoSEQ multiplex PCR, the TCRdb table keeps only in-frame clones and is missing some. This table has 70,000 to 95,000 clones, 92% appearing once. The input for sequencing was CD4+ or CD8+ T cells sorted from blood, taken in a trial of the OX40 agonist ivuxolimab. The receptors derive from an adult with an advanced solid tumor such as melanoma, head and neck, liver or kidney cancer.

This clone appeared once. This chain links TRBV27 with TRBJ2-3; 7 bases are shared with TRBD2. The V gene's germline CDR1 is MNHEY and CDR2 SMNVEV (reference sequence). The CDR3 has 15 amino acids. V trimming: 6 bases; J trimming: 8 bases; junction bases outside the gene matches: 14. This chain's CDR3 is CASRIGLETFGTQYF. In nucleotides, the CDR3 is TGTGCCAGCAGGATAGGACTAGAGACCTTCGGTACGCAGTATTTT.

This clone was observed a handful of times. V and J are TRBV6-4 and TRBJ2-5; possible D gene TRBD1, 6 bases. From germline, CDR1 is MRHNA and CDR2 SNTAGT. The CDR3 has 13 amino acids. Trimming took 11 bases from V and 5 from J, leaving 18 bases between them. The CDR3 DNA follows: TGTGCCGGCATAGCAGGGGTCCCGGAGACCCAGTACTTC. It encodes CAGIAGVPETQYF.

The chain uses TRBV11-3 and TRBJ1-1; perhaps TRBD1 as D (5 bases). CDR1 and CDR2 (germline): SGHNT, YENEEA. This CDR3 is 13 amino acids long. With 7 bases removed from V and 7 bases from J, the gap between germline ends came to 16 bases. CDR3 coding DNA: TGTGCCAGCACCCCTTTCGACAGCTTTGAAGCTTTCTTT. It specifies CASTPFDSFEAFF.

The chain is built from TRBV28 and TRBJ1-1; perhaps TRBD1 as D (5 bases). CDR1 is MDHEN and CDR2 is SYDVKM in the germline V gene. V lost 5 bases, J lost 7 bases, and 20 bases lay in between. This CDR3 contains 15 residues. For the CDR3, the DNA is TGTGCCAGCAGTCCCTACATAAGGGGAGAGAGTGAAGCTTTCTTT. Its protein is CASSPYIRGESEAFF.

The V gene is TRBV5-1, the J gene TRBJ2-2; perhaps TRBD2 as D (6 bases). The CDR3 covers 16 residues. CDR1 SGHRS and CDR2 YFSETQ come from the germline V gene. V lost 2 bases and J 6 bases, leaving 17 bases between the germline ends. CDR3 DNA: TGCGCCAGCAGCTTATTCGGGGAGGTAACCGCCGGGGAGCTGTTTTTT. Amino acids: CASSLFGEVTAGELFF.

The chain links TRBV7-9 to TRBJ1-2, with 7 bases fitting TRBD1. Germline CDR1 SEHNR, CDR2 FQNEAQ (reference sequence). V was pared by 3 bases and J by 0 bases, with 10 bases of the junction left unmatched. The length of the CDR3 is 17 residues. The chain's CDR3 is CASSFPTGSNPNYGYTF. CDR3 nucleotide sequence: TGTGCCAGCAGCTTCCCGACAGGGTCAAACCCTAACTATGGCTACACCTTC.

The chain uses TRBV10-2 and TRBJ1-1; TRBD1 might be the D (5 bases). The CDR3 is 14 amino acids. Per germline, CDR1 WSHSY and CDR2 SAAADI. V was trimmed by 4 bases and J by 0 bases, leaving 9 bases between them. As DNA, the CDR3 is TGCGCCAGCAGTGTTACGGGGGTGAACACTGAAGCTTTCTTT. Translated, it gives CASSVTGVNTEAFF.

On this clone: One junction end disagrees with the germline gene, perhaps due to a read error. The chain employs TRBV28 and TRBJ1-1; D not resolved. This CDR3 spans 12 amino acids. CDR1 and CDR2 (germline): MDHEN, SYDVKM. CDR3 sequence reads: CASSLLVGQAIF. CDR3 bases: TGTGCCAGCAGTTTATTGGTAGGGCAGGCGATTTTT.

This chain links TRBV18 with TRBJ2-3; D assignment may be TRBD1 or TRBD2 (5 bases each). The V end lost 3 bases, the J end lost 8 bases, and 15 bases lay between the germline ends. The CDR3 sequence is 14 residues long. CDR1 and CDR2 from the germline V gene are KGHSH and LQKENI. The CDR3 spells CASSPPGTQGTQYF. CDR3 sequence (DNA): TGTGCCAGCTCACCTCCCGGGACCCAGGGTACGCAGTATTTT.

Here the CDR3 DNA reads TGCGCCAGCAGCTTGGATGGATCCGGGGAGCTGTTTTTT. Its translation is CASSLDGSGELFF. The V and J genes are TRBV5-1 and TRBJ2-2; D remains unclear. From germline, CDR1 is SGHRS and CDR2 YFSETQ. The V end was cut by 0 bases, the J end by 6 bases, with 6 bases between. This CDR3 comprises 13 residues. Full variable domain (remainder filled in from reference TRBV5-1 and TRBJ2-2): KAGVTQTPRYLIKTRGQQVTLSCSPISGHRSVSWYQQTPGQGLQFLFEYFSETQRNKGNFPGRFSGRQFSNSRSEMNVSTLELGDSALYLCASSLDGSGELFFGEGSRLTVL.

This chain joins TRBV7-2 and TRBJ1-1; 9 bases fit TRBD1. V lost 5 bases and J lost 4; bases outside the gene matches: 5. CDR1 is SGHTA, CDR2 FQGNSA, per germline. The CDR3 extends over 14 amino acids. As DNA, the CDR3 is TGTGCCAGCAGCGCACAGGGGGCGGCCACTGAAGCTTTCTTT. Encoded protein: CASSAQGAATEAFF.

The chain is built from TRBV6-4 and TRBJ1-5; D not certain. V dropped 5 bases and J dropped 0 bases, with 8 bases sitting between them. The CDR3 is 14 residues long. Germline V gene sequence: CDR1 MRHNA, CDR2 SNTAGT. This chain's CDR3 is CASSLEDSNQPQHF. CDR3 bases: TGTGCCAGCAGTTTAGAAGATAGCAATCAGCCCCAGCATTTT.

The V and J genes are TRBV9 and TRBJ1-4, with D tentatively TRBD1 (5 bases). There are 15 residues in the CDR3. The V gene's germline CDR1 is SGDLS and CDR2 YYNGEE. With 2 bases removed from V and 5 bases from J, the gap between germline ends came to 13 bases. CDR3 residues: CASSVSGRGNEKLFF. The CDR3 DNA follows: TGTGCCAGCAGCGTTTCTGGGAGGGGAAATGAAAAACTGTTTTTT. Combining the CDR3 with reference TRBV9 and TRBJ1-4 gives the whole variable domain DSGVTQTPKHLITATGQRVTLRCSPRSGDLSVYWYQQSLDQGLQFLIQYYNGEERAKGNILERFSAQQFPDLHSELNLSSLELGDSALYFCASSVSGRGNEKLFFGSGTQLSVL.

This chain links TRBV18 with TRBJ2-5; 10 nucleotides line up with TRBD2. Per the germline V gene, CDR1 is KGHSH and CDR2 is LQKENI. The CDR3 contains 16 residues. J lost 1 base, V lost 0 bases, and 2 bases had no gene match. The CDR3 reads CASSPPLAGSQETQYF. CDR3 nucleotide sequence: TGTGCCAGCTCACCACCACTAGCGGGATCCCAAGAGACCCAGTACTTC. The full variable domain, in which reference TRBV18 and TRBJ2-5 provide the parts outside the CDR3, is NAGVMQNPRHLVRRRGQEARLRCSPMKGHSHVYWYRQLPEEGLKFMVYLQKENIIDESGMPKERFSAEFPKEGPSILRIQQVVRGDSAAYFCASSPPLAGSQETQYFGPGTRLLVL.